A selection of T cell receptor beta chains follows, all from one sample in a study of T-cell memory formation after mild COVID-19. TCRdb re-analysed the 5' RACE reads in MiXCR, keeping a single row per CDR3 protein. The table has roughly 70,000 distinct CDR3 sequences, 15% to 20% seen once. The sequenced sample was PBMCs or a T cell subset sorted from them (not recorded which). The origin of the receptors is an adult woman who had mild COVID-19 (a few samples of this study predate the infection). Cell type and time point are not known. Both conserved end residues are part of each CDR3. A D gene is named only where the DNA matches it firmly. The listing skips clone size in some rows; elsewhere it reads once, few, many or a size class.

>few|TRBJ2-7|.|TRBV4-1
CASSSPRLGGEQYF
TGCGCCAGCAGCTCCCCTCGACTGGGGGGCGAGCAGTACTTC
>few|TRBJ2-7|TRBD1|TRBV5-1
CASSYNRGRMNEQYF
TGCGCCAGCAGCTACAACAGGGGGCGCATGAACGAGCAGTACTTC
>.|TRBJ2-1|TRBD2|TRBV7-3
CASSLDSGKGNEQFF
TGTGCCAGCAGCTTAGATAGCGGGAAGGGCAATGAGCAGTTCTTC
>.|TRBJ1-1|.|TRBV30
CAWGETAHTEAFF
TGTGCCTGGGGTGAGACGGCCCACACTGAAGCTTTCTTT
>.|TRBJ2-1|TRBD2|TRBV12-3/TRBV12-4
CAVTMSGGVNEQFF
TGTGCCGTTACGATGAGCGGGGGGGTCAATGAGCAGTTCTTC
>few|TRBJ2-3|.|TRBV2
CASSEALTDTQYF
TGTGCCAGCAGTGAAGCGCTAACAGATACGCAGTATTTT
>.|TRBJ2-2|.|TRBV12-3/TRBV12-4
CASRGLANTGELFF
TGTGCCAGCAGGGGACTGGCGAACACCGGGGAGCTGTTTTTT
>.|TRBJ2-2|.|TRBV30
CAWSAPYTSTGELFF
TGTGCCTGGAGTGCACCCTACACGAGCACCGGGGAGCTGTTTTTT
>few|TRBJ2-5|TRBD1|TRBV5-6
CASSSPSAPDRGQETQYF
TGTGCCAGCAGCTCGCCCTCGGCCCCCGACAGGGGACAAGAGACCCAGTACTTC
>.|TRBJ2-7|TRBD2|TRBV7-9
CASSSTSGDTYEQYF
TGTGCCAGCAGCTCGACTAGCGGGGATACCTACGAGCAGTACTTC
>many|TRBJ2-7|.|TRBV5-1
CASSPRGDFSYEQYF
TGCGCCAGCAGCCCGAGGGGGGACTTCTCCTACGAGCAGTACTTC
>few|TRBJ2-7|TRBD2|TRBV7-9
CASSARLAGGDYEQYF
TGTGCCAGCAGCGCCCGACTAGCGGGGGGGGACTACGAGCAGTACTTC
>.|TRBJ2-1|TRBD2|TRBV2
CASSDARDYHNEQFF
TGTGCCAGCAGTGATGCTCGGGACTACCACAATGAGCAGTTCTTC
>.|TRBJ2-7|TRBD2|TRBV4-3
CASSQSSGLADSYEQYF
TGCGCCAGCAGCCAGAGCTCGGGACTAGCGGATTCCTACGAGCAGTACTTC
>.|TRBJ2-1|TRBD2|TRBV7-8
CASSLTVLAGAEQFF
TGTGCCAGCAGCTTAACTGTCCTAGCGGGGGCGGAGCAGTTCTTC
>.|TRBJ2-1|.|TRBV4-3
CASSQGVGTVRTKGPYNEQFF
TGCGCCAGCAGCCAAGGTGTAGGGACCGTAAGAACCAAGGGGCCCTACAATGAGCAGTTCTTC
>few|TRBJ2-7|.|TRBV5-1
CASTLPGHPPYEQYF
TGCGCCAGCACCCTACCGGGACACCCACCCTACGAGCAGTACTTC
>.|TRBJ2-7|TRBD2|TRBV7-9
CASSLFGGNEQYF
TGTGCCAGCAGCCTGTTCGGGGGGAACGAGCAGTACTTC
>few|TRBJ2-1|TRBD1|TRBV7-9
CASSPDRAFYNEQFF
TGTGCCAGCAGCCCCGACAGGGCGTTCTACAATGAGCAGTTCTTC
>.|TRBJ2-3|.|TRBV7-9
CASSSRHREITDTQYF
TGTGCCAGCAGCTCTCGGCACAGGGAAATAACAGATACGCAGTATTTT
>.|TRBJ1-4|.|TRBV2
CASRPRGGQEKLFF
TGTGCCAGCAGGCCGAGAGGTGGACAAGAAAAACTGTTTTTT
>.|TRBJ2-3|TRBD1|TRBV6-5
CASTPGQGTDTQYF
TGTGCCAGCACACCGGGACAGGGCACAGATACGCAGTATTTT
>.|TRBJ2-5|TRBD1|TRBV5-6
CASSYIGQAETQYF
TGTGCCAGCAGTTATATAGGACAGGCAGAGACCCAGTACTTC
>few|TRBJ1-1|.|TRBV27
CASSLSIWGGMNTEAFF
TGTGCCAGCAGTTTATCGATATGGGGAGGGATGAACACTGAAGCTTTCTTT
>.|TRBJ1-4|.|TRBV5-1
CASSLARDRDEKLFF
TGCGCCAGCAGCTTGGCCAGGGATAGGGATGAAAAACTGTTTTTT
>.|TRBJ2-7|TRBD2|TRBV2
CASRGLAATYEQYF
TGTGCCAGCAGGGGACTAGCGGCGACCTACGAGCAGTACTTC
>.|TRBJ2-5|TRBD2|TRBV20-1
CSARDRLAGDLPETQYF
TGCAGTGCTAGAGATCGACTAGCGGGAGATCTCCCAGAGACCCAGTACTTC
>.|TRBJ2-1|.|TRBV7-9
CASSYVGGHSYNEQFF
TGTGCCAGCAGCTACGTCGGCGGCCACTCCTACAATGAGCAGTTCTTC
>.|TRBJ2-3|.|TRBV5-1
CASSGGDREKNTDTQYF
TGCGCCAGCAGCGGAGGGGACCGAGAAAAGAACACAGATACGCAGTATTTT
>many|TRBJ2-1|.|TRBV12-3/TRBV12-4
CASSLNNEQFF
TGTGCCAGCAGTTTGAACAATGAGCAGTTCTTC
>.|TRBJ2-3|.|TRBV7-9
CASSPLLADTQYF
TGTGCCAGCAGTCCCCTTCTAGCGGATACGCAGTATTTT
>few|TRBJ2-5|.|TRBV5-1
CASSLVGDTYLAETQYF
TGCGCCAGCAGCTTGGTAGGCGACACGTACTTAGCGGAGACCCAGTACTTC
>few|TRBJ2-7|TRBD1|TRBV5-1
CASSLSDRGLGEQYF
TGCGCCAGCAGCTTGTCGGACAGGGGGCTTGGCGAGCAGTACTTC
>.|TRBJ2-7|TRBD2|TRBV4-2
CASSQGIGAGELYF
TGTGCCAGCAGCCAAGGGATAGGTGCGGGAGAGTTGTACTTC
>.|TRBJ1-4|.|TRBV9
CASSVDGEKLFF
TGTGCCAGCAGCGTCGACGGTGAAAAACTGTTTTTT
>few|TRBJ2-1|.|TRBV12-3/TRBV12-4
CASSFGLEKADDEQFF
TGTGCCAGCAGTTTCGGTCTCGAAAAAGCCGACGATGAGCAGTTCTTC
>.|TRBJ2-7|.|TRBV24-1
CATSDPLEREQYF
TGTGCCACCAGTGATCCACTTGAGCGCGAGCAGTACTTC
>.|TRBJ1-1|.|TRBV7-9
CASRAGRNTEAFF
TGTGCCAGCAGGGCGGGTCGGAACACTGAAGCTTTCTTT
>few|TRBJ2-3|TRBD2|TRBV20-1
CSARDTGTSVIRTDTQYF
TGCAGTGCTAGGGATACCGGGACTAGCGTGATACGCACAGATACGCAGTATTTT
>many|TRBJ2-1|.|TRBV4-3
CASSLRVAREQFF
TGCGCCAGCAGCCTAAGGGTAGCGCGGGAGCAGTTCTTC
>.|TRBJ2-4|.|TRBV11-2
CASSTLWGKENIQYF
TGTGCCAGCAGCACCCTGTGGGGGAAAGAAAACATTCAGTACTTC
>.|TRBJ1-1|.|TRBV12-3/TRBV12-4
CASRGNTEAFF
TGTGCCAGCAGGGGTAACACTGAAGCTTTCTTT
>many|TRBJ2-5|.|TRBV30
CAWSVPLGAVQETQYF
TGTGCCTGGAGTGTACCGTTGGGGGCTGTCCAAGAGACCCAGTACTTC